Listed below are T cell receptor beta chains from one sample, sequenced in a study of response to subunit inactivated influenza vaccine. TCRdb re-called the RT-PCR reads with MiXCR, one entry per CDR3 protein. The table has under 850,000 distinct CDR3 sequences, around 18% seen once; the top ten hold 11%. Specimen: PBMCs from blood, collected 5 days after vaccination. These receptor sequences come from a man aged 50 or older who received an inactivated influenza vaccine. CDR3s include the opening cysteine and the closing phenylalanine or tryptophan. Each record gives: clone size, D gene, V gene, J gene, CDR3 protein, CDR3 DNA. The D gene is left open where the match is weak. Clone size is not always given. Where it is, it says once, few, many or a class for expanded clones.

clone size: NA
D gene: NA
V gene: TRBV7-6
J gene: TRBJ2-7
CDR3 protein: CASSSSSTYEQYF
CDR3 DNA: TGTGCCAGCAGCTCCAGTTCGACCTACGAGCAGTACTTC

clone size: few
D gene: TRBD2
V gene: TRBV7-2
J gene: TRBJ2-7
CDR3 protein: CASSATSVSYEQYF
CDR3 DNA: TGTGCCAGCAGCGCAACTAGCGTCTCCTACGAGCAGTACTTC

clone size: NA
D gene: NA
V gene: TRBV28
J gene: TRBJ1-6
CDR3 protein: CASSFIWGRRDNSPLHF
CDR3 DNA: TGTGCCAGCAGTTTCATATGGGGCAGGAGGGATAATTCACCCCTCCACTTT

clone size: NA
D gene: NA
V gene: TRBV12-3/TRBV12-4
J gene: TRBJ1-5
CDR3 protein: CANSLGWISNQPQHF
CDR3 DNA: TGTGCCAACAGTTTAGGCTGGATTAGCAATCAGCCCCAGCATTTT

clone size: many
D gene: NA
V gene: TRBV11-2
J gene: TRBJ2-7
CDR3 protein: CASSLLSAEQYF
CDR3 DNA: TGTGCCAGCAGCCTCTTGAGCGCCGAGCAGTACTTC

clone size: few
D gene: TRBD1
V gene: TRBV4-2
J gene: TRBJ1-3
CDR3 protein: CASSLAGTGGINTIYF
CDR3 DNA: TGTGCCAGCAGCCTGGCCGGGACAGGGGGCATCAACACCATATATTTT

clone size: many
D gene: TRBD1
V gene: TRBV6-1
J gene: TRBJ2-7
CDR3 protein: CASSPVDLDRGPVHEQYF
CDR3 DNA: TGTGCCAGCAGCCCCGTAGATTTAGACAGGGGGCCTGTCCACGAGCAGTACTTC

clone size: NA
D gene: NA
V gene: TRBV6-1
J gene: TRBJ2-1
CDR3 protein: CATISVDGYNEQFF
CDR3 DNA: TGTGCCACCATCTCGGTGGACGGATACAATGAGCAGTTCTTC

clone size: NA
D gene: NA
V gene: TRBV4-2
J gene: TRBJ2-1
CDR3 protein: CASSLHQNEQFF
CDR3 DNA: TGTGCCAGCAGCCTCCATCAGAATGAGCAGTTCTTC

clone size: few
D gene: NA
V gene: TRBV20-1
J gene: TRBJ1-5
CDR3 protein: CSASMGQYSNQPQHF
CDR3 DNA: TGCAGTGCTAGCATGGGCCAGTATAGCAATCAGCCCCAGCATTTT

clone size: few
D gene: NA
V gene: TRBV2
J gene: TRBJ2-1
CDR3 protein: CASSEVGAGEQFF
CDR3 DNA: TGTGCCAGCAGTGAAGTTGGGGCAGGTGAGCAGTTCTTC

clone size: NA
D gene: NA
V gene: TRBV5-1
J gene: TRBJ2-7
CDR3 protein: CASSSGPTNSYEQYF
CDR3 DNA: TGCGCCAGCAGCTCCGGACCAACAAACTCCTACGAGCAGTACTTC

clone size: few
D gene: NA
V gene: TRBV2
J gene: TRBJ2-3
CDR3 protein: CASSETGSTDTQYF
CDR3 DNA: TGTGCCAGCAGCGAAACGGGGTCAACAGATACGCAGTATTTT

clone size: NA
D gene: NA
V gene: TRBV9
J gene: TRBJ2-1
CDR3 protein: CASSVAPRGYNEQFF
CDR3 DNA: TGTGCCAGCAGCGTAGCTCCCCGGGGGTACAATGAGCAGTTCTTC

clone size: few
D gene: TRBD2
V gene: TRBV5-8
J gene: TRBJ2-2
CDR3 protein: CASGRDYANTGELFF
CDR3 DNA: TGTGCCAGTGGCCGGGACTACGCGAACACCGGGGAGCTGTTTTTT

clone size: NA
D gene: TRBD2
V gene: TRBV7-9
J gene: TRBJ2-1
CDR3 protein: CASSLSGRGNNEQFF
CDR3 DNA: TGTGCCAGCAGCCTTAGCGGGAGGGGGAACAATGAGCAGTTCTTC

clone size: few
D gene: NA
V gene: TRBV9
J gene: TRBJ2-7
CDR3 protein: CASSVSHQGGEQYF
CDR3 DNA: TGTGCCAGCAGCGTCTCCCATCAGGGTGGCGAGCAGTACTTC

clone size: NA
D gene: TRBD1
V gene: TRBV20-1
J gene: TRBJ1-2
CDR3 protein: CSARSADRVGYGYTF
CDR3 DNA: TGCAGTGCTAGATCAGCGGACAGGGTGGGGTATGGCTACACCTTC

clone size: NA
D gene: NA
V gene: TRBV20-1
J gene: TRBJ1-2
CDR3 protein: CSAQRGQANYGYTF
CDR3 DNA: TGCAGTGCTCAGCGGGGACAAGCTAACTATGGCTACACCTTC

clone size: few
D gene: NA
V gene: TRBV5-1
J gene: TRBJ2-2
CDR3 protein: CASSLKDTGELFF
CDR3 DNA: TGCGCCAGCAGCTTGAAGGACACCGGGGAGCTGTTTTTT

clone size: NA
D gene: NA
V gene: TRBV6-5
J gene: TRBJ2-7
CDR3 protein: CASSYSFGDYEQYF
CDR3 DNA: TGTGCCAGCAGTTACTCGTTCGGGGACTACGAGCAGTACTTC

clone size: NA
D gene: NA
V gene: TRBV11-2
J gene: TRBJ1-2
CDR3 protein: CASSLAGLTYGYTF
CDR3 DNA: TGTGCCAGCAGCTTAGCGGGTCTCACCTATGGCTACACCTTC

clone size: NA
D gene: NA
V gene: TRBV12-3/TRBV12-4
J gene: TRBJ1-4
CDR3 protein: CASSFPAGEKLFF
CDR3 DNA: TGTGCCAGCAGTTTCCCGGCAGGGGAAAAACTGTTTTTT

clone size: NA
D gene: NA
V gene: TRBV12-3/TRBV12-4
J gene: TRBJ2-5
CDR3 protein: CASSFANLQETQYF
CDR3 DNA: TGTGCCAGCAGTTTTGCAAATCTCCAAGAGACCCAGTACTTC

clone size: NA
D gene: NA
V gene: TRBV10-3
J gene: TRBJ1-5
CDR3 protein: CAIKRGQGNQPQHF
CDR3 DNA: TGTGCCATCAAAAGGGGCCAGGGTAATCAGCCCCAGCATTTT

clone size: many
D gene: TRBD1
V gene: TRBV25-1
J gene: TRBJ1-5
CDR3 protein: CASSESGQGNQPQHF
CDR3 DNA: TGTGCCAGCAGTGAATCTGGACAGGGCAATCAGCCCCAGCATTTT

clone size: NA
D gene: NA
V gene: TRBV7-9
J gene: TRBJ2-7
CDR3 protein: CASSLDGLNEQYF
CDR3 DNA: TGTGCCAGCAGCTTAGACGGGTTAAACGAGCAGTACTTC

clone size: few
D gene: NA
V gene: TRBV10-3
J gene: TRBJ2-3
CDR3 protein: CAISEPSGQGGSDTQYF
CDR3 DNA: TGTGCCATCAGTGAGCCATCGGGACAAGGGGGGTCAGATACGCAGTATTTT

clone size: NA
D gene: TRBD2
V gene: TRBV9
J gene: TRBJ2-1
CDR3 protein: CASSVALAGVTSSYNEQFF
CDR3 DNA: TGTGCCAGCAGCGTAGCTTTAGCGGGGGTCACGAGCTCCTACAATGAGCAGTTCTTC

clone size: many
D gene: TRBD1
V gene: TRBV12-3/TRBV12-4
J gene: TRBJ2-1
CDR3 protein: CASRPGQGTYNEQFF
CDR3 DNA: TGTGCCAGCAGGCCCGGACAGGGGACCTACAATGAGCAGTTCTTC

clone size: many
D gene: NA
V gene: TRBV7-2
J gene: TRBJ1-2
CDR3 protein: CASSLYSGYTF
CDR3 DNA: TGTGCCAGCAGCTTATATAGTGGCTACACCTTC

clone size: NA
D gene: NA
V gene: TRBV5-1
J gene: TRBJ1-2
CDR3 protein: CASSLTSTMRYTF
CDR3 DNA: TGCGCCAGCAGCTTGACCAGCACCATGCGCTACACCTTC

clone size: few
D gene: TRBD1
V gene: TRBV20-1
J gene: TRBJ1-2
CDR3 protein: CSATRDRIYGYTF
CDR3 DNA: TGCAGTGCTACCCGGGACAGAATCTATGGCTACACCTTC

clone size: many
D gene: NA
V gene: TRBV28
J gene: TRBJ1-2
CDR3 protein: CASSLFNYGYTF
CDR3 DNA: TGTGCCAGCAGTTTATTCAATTATGGCTACACCTTC

clone size: few
D gene: NA
V gene: TRBV7-2
J gene: TRBJ2-7
CDR3 protein: CASSLEVWDEQYF
CDR3 DNA: TGTGCCAGCAGCTTAGAAGTATGGGACGAGCAGTACTTC

clone size: NA
D gene: NA
V gene: TRBV10-3
J gene: TRBJ2-5
CDR3 protein: CAISEATGQETQYF
CDR3 DNA: TGTGCCATCAGTGAAGCAACAGGGCAAGAGACCCAGTACTTC

clone size: few
D gene: NA
V gene: TRBV20-1
J gene: TRBJ1-2
CDR3 protein: CSARDPSGARSFAF
CDR3 DNA: TGCAGTGCTAGAGATCCTTCAGGGGCCCGTTCTTTCGCCTTC

clone size: NA
D gene: TRBD1
V gene: TRBV6-2/TRBV6-3
J gene: TRBJ2-1
CDR3 protein: CASKLDRAEYNEQFF
CDR3 DNA: TGTGCCAGCAAACTGGACAGGGCGGAATACAATGAGCAGTTCTTC

clone size: NA
D gene: TRBD1
V gene: TRBV5-1
J gene: TRBJ2-1
CDR3 protein: CASSLGALTGDEQFF
CDR3 DNA: TGCGCCAGCAGCTTGGGTGCCTTAACAGGGGATGAGCAGTTCTTC

clone size: many
D gene: TRBD1
V gene: TRBV5-5
J gene: TRBJ2-7
CDR3 protein: CASSPGTGNFEQYF
CDR3 DNA: TGTGCCAGCAGTCCGGGGACAGGGAATTTCGAGCAGTACTTC

clone size: NA
D gene: TRBD1
V gene: TRBV6-1
J gene: TRBJ2-1
CDR3 protein: CASEPGTVLMGQFF
CDR3 DNA: TGTGCCAGCGAACCCGGGACAGTCCTTATGGGGCAGTTCTTC

clone size: few
D gene: TRBD1
V gene: TRBV10-3
J gene: TRBJ2-1
CDR3 protein: CAISESTGGNEQFF
CDR3 DNA: TGTGCCATCAGTGAGTCGACAGGGGGGAATGAGCAGTTCTTC

clone size: many
D gene: NA
V gene: TRBV28
J gene: TRBJ2-7
CDR3 protein: CASSLVGGYEQYF
CDR3 DNA: TGTGCCAGCAGTTTAGTGGGGGGCTACGAGCAGTACTTC

clone size: once
D gene: TRBD1
V gene: TRBV28
J gene: TRBJ2-7
CDR3 protein: CASRVGGTGASYEQYF
CDR3 DNA: TGTGCCAGCCGCGTCGGAGGGACAGGGGCCTCCTACGAGCAGTACTTC

clone size: many
D gene: TRBD2
V gene: TRBV29-1
J gene: TRBJ2-5
CDR3 protein: CSVDGLAGRMPQETQYF
CDR3 DNA: TGCAGCGTTGATGGACTAGCTGGTCGGATGCCCCAAGAGACCCAGTACTTC

clone size: NA
D gene: NA
V gene: TRBV12-3/TRBV12-4
J gene: TRBJ1-2
CDR3 protein: CASSLYRNYGYTF
CDR3 DNA: TGTGCCAGCAGTTTATACCGAAACTATGGCTACACCTTC

clone size: many
D gene: NA
V gene: TRBV7-9
J gene: TRBJ2-7
CDR3 protein: CASSLSTEQYF
CDR3 DNA: TGTGCCAGCAGCTTATCTACCGAGCAGTACTTC

clone size: few
D gene: TRBD1
V gene: TRBV20-1
J gene: TRBJ1-1
CDR3 protein: CSASMTGVNTEAFF
CDR3 DNA: TGCAGTGCTAGCATGACAGGGGTGAACACTGAAGCTTTCTTT

clone size: NA
D gene: NA
V gene: TRBV7-2
J gene: TRBJ1-3
CDR3 protein: CASTPTVPAGNTIYF
CDR3 DNA: TGTGCCAGCACCCCGACAGTTCCAGCTGGAAACACCATATATTTT

clone size: NA
D gene: TRBD1
V gene: TRBV9
J gene: TRBJ2-5
CDR3 protein: CASSVEPSGQGIVGTQYF
CDR3 DNA: TGTGCCAGCAGCGTAGAGCCCTCTGGACAGGGAATCGTCGGGACCCAGTACTTC

clone size: NA
D gene: NA
V gene: TRBV5-1
J gene: TRBJ2-5
CDR3 protein: CASSLGGDGQETQYF
CDR3 DNA: TGCGCCAGCAGCTTGGGGGGGGACGGCCAAGAGACCCAGTACTTC

clone size: NA
D gene: TRBD1
V gene: TRBV7-9
J gene: TRBJ2-1
CDR3 protein: CASSQHRDRGRFGEQFF
CDR3 DNA: TGTGCCAGCAGCCAGCACCGGGACAGGGGGCGGTTTGGTGAGCAGTTCTTC

clone size: NA
D gene: TRBD2
V gene: TRBV24-1
J gene: TRBJ2-1
CDR3 protein: CATSDLKTSGGTGNEQFF
CDR3 DNA: TGTGCCACCAGTGATTTGAAGACTAGCGGGGGGACTGGCAATGAGCAGTTCTTC

clone size: once
D gene: NA
V gene: TRBV2
J gene: TRBJ2-2
CDR3 protein: CASRGLGTRNTGELFF
CDR3 DNA: TGTGCCAGCAGAGGCCTTGGGACGAGGAACACCGGGGAGCTGTTTTTT